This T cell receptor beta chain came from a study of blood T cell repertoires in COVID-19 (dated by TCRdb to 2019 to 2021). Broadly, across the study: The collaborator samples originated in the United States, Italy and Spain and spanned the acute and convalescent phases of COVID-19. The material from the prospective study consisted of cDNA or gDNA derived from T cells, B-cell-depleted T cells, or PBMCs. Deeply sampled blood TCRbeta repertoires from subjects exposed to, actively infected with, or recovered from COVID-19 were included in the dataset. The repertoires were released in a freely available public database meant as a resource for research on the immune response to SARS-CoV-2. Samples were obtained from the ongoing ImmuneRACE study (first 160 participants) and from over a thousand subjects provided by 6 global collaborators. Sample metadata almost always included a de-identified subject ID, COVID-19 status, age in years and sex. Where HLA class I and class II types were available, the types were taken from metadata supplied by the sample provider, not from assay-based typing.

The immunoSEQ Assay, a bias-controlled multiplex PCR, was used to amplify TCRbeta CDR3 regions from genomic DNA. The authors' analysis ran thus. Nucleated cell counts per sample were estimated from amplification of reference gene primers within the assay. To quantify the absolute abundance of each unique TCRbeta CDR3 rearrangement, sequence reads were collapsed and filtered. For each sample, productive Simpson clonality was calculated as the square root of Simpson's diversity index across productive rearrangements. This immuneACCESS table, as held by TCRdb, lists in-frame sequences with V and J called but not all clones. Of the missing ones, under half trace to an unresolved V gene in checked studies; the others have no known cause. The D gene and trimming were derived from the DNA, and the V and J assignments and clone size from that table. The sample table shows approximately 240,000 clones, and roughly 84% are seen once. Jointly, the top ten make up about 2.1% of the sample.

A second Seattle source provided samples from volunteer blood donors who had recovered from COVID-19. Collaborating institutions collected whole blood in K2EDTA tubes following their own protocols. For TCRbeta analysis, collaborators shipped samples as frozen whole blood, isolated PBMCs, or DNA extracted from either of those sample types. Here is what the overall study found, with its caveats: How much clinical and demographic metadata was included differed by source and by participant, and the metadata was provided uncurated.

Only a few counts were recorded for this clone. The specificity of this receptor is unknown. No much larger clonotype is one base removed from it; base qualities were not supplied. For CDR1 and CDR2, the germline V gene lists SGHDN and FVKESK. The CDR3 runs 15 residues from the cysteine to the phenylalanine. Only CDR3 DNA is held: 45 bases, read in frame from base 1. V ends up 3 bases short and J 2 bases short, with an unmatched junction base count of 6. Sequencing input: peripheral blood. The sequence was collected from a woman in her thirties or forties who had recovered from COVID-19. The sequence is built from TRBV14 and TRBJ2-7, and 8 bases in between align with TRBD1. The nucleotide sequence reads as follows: TGTGCCAGCAGCCATAGTGGGACAGGAACCTACGAGCAGTACTTC. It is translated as CASSHSGTGTYEQYF.